Below, 12 T cell receptor beta chains from the same sample are listed, as sequenced in a study of neurological immune-mediated disorders. TCRdb processed the 5' RACE reads anew with MiXCR; each CDR3 protein has one entry. This table holds some 37,000 distinct CDR3 sequences, around 10% found once. What was sequenced was PBMCs. These TCRs come from a woman in her 30s with HTLV-1-associated myelopathy (HAM/TSP).

This clonotype appeared many times. This sequence joins TRBV12-3 or TRBV12-4 and TRBJ1-2; TRBD1 is a possible D gene (5 bases). The ends were cut back, 6 bases at V and 4 bases at J, with 18 bases in the middle. This CDR3 is built from 15 residues. The CDR3 sequence: CASSPDKALIYGYTF. In DNA form, the CDR3 reads TGTGCCAGCAGCCCGGACAAGGCACTAATCTATGGCTACACCTTC.

The chain joins TRBV6-6 to TRBJ1-1, with TRBD1 identical over 9 bases. The germline V gene encodes CDR1 MNHNY and CDR2 SVGAGI (reference sequence). V lost 5 bases, J lost 4 bases, and 8 bases stayed unmatched. The length of the CDR3 is 15 residues. The CDR3 nucleotides are TGTGCCAGCAGTCAAGTCGGACAGGGGATCACTGAAGCTTTCTTT. It encodes CASSQVGQGITEAFF.

On this clonotype: Since a much larger clone is just one base distant, this may be a read error. The chain carries TRBV10-2 and TRBJ2-2; D is undetermined. This CDR3 has 16 residues. CDR1 WSHSY and CDR2 SAAADI come from the germline V gene. V lost 1 base and J 0 bases, leaving 9 bases between the germline ends. The CDR3 DNA sequence: TGCGCCAGCAGTGAGTATGTATCCGCGAACACCGGGGAGCTGTTTTTT. It yields the protein CASSEYVSANTGELFF.

This clonotype was counted at least ten times. CDR3 nucleotides: TGTGCCATCAGTGAGGGATTACAAGAGACCCAGTACTTC. Translated: CAISEGLQETQYF. The rearrangement joins TRBV10-3 to TRBJ2-5, with D uncertain. Trimming cost V 2 bases and J 2 bases, with 6 bases left between them. Germline CDR1 reads ENHRY; CDR2 reads SYGVKD. The CDR3 extends over 13 amino acids.

This clonotype occurred many times. This rearrangement joins TRBV29-1 to TRBJ1-5; D not resolved. This CDR3 is 15 amino acids long. Trimming removed 4 bases from V and 0 bases from J, with 13 bases in between. Germline lookup yields CDR1 SQVTM and CDR2 ANQGSEA. CDR3 protein: CSVGSYRVSNQPQHF. CDR3 coding DNA: TGCAGCGTTGGTTCGTATCGCGTTAGCAATCAGCCCCAGCATTTT.

This clonotype was counted many times. The chain recombines TRBV7-8 with TRBJ2-1, with D unclear. V lost 4 bases to trimming and J lost 0 bases, with 7 bases between them. Looked up from germline, CDR1 is SGHVS and CDR2 is FQNEAQ. The CDR3 extends over 14 amino acids. This CDR3 reads CASSSKSSYNEQFF. CDR3 nucleotides: TGTGCCAGCAGCTCCAAGAGCTCCTACAATGAGCAGTTCTTC.

This clonotype appeared many times. V and J are TRBV19 and TRBJ1-1, with a possible D match to TRBD1 (5 bases). V dropped 3 bases and J dropped 2 bases, with 10 bases sitting between them. CDR3 size: 14 residues. Germline CDR1 and CDR2: LNHDA and SQIVND (reference sequence). CDR3 sequence reads: CASSIQGDNTEAFF. The CDR3 nucleotides are TGTGCCAGTAGTATTCAAGGGGATAACACTGAAGCTTTCTTT.

The sample holds many counts of this clonotype. The rearrangement uses TRBV29-1 and TRBJ1-1, with TRBD1 matching over 7 bases. After removal of 6 bases from V and 3 bases from J, the junction contained 4 bases not matched to a gene. Germline V lookup: CDR1 SQVTM, CDR2 ANQGSEA. There are 12 residues in the CDR3. CDR3 in amino acids: CSVTGQHTEAFF. The CDR3 nucleotides read TGCAGCGTCACGGGACAGCACACTGAAGCTTTCTTT.

This clonotype has a count of ten or more. The rearrangement uses TRBV10-3 and TRBJ1-2, with a tentative D call TRBD1 (5 bases). CDR1 is ENHRY, CDR2 SYGVKD, per germline. The length of the CDR3 is 14 residues. The V end lost 0 bases, the J end lost 7 bases, and 12 bases lay between the germline ends. The CDR3 DNA reads as TGTGCCATCAGTGAGTCGCCGGGGGGGTCTGGCTACACCTTC. Its protein is CAISESPGGSGYTF.

This clonotype was seen repeatedly, ten times or more. The V call is TRBV5-5, the J call TRBJ2-7; TRBD1 agrees at 8 bases. The V gene's germline CDR1 is SGHKS and CDR2 YYEKEE (reference sequence). V lost 3 bases, J lost 3 bases, and 5 bases stayed unmatched. This CDR3 comprises 14 residues. The DNA for the CDR3 is TGTGCCAGCAGCTCCGGGACAGGATACTACGAGCAGTACTTC. Translating gives CASSSGTGYYEQYF.

This chain connects TRBV5-1 to TRBJ1-2; D is undetermined. The V gene's germline CDR1 is SGHRS and CDR2 YFSETQ. The V gene lost 4 bases and the J gene lost 2 bases, with 9 bases spanning the gap. The CDR3 spans 13 residues. The DNA of the CDR3 is TGCGCCAGCAGCGACGACGGAAACTATGGCTACACCTTC. It yields the protein CASSDDGNYGYTF. The variable domain in full, completed from reference TRBV5-1 and TRBJ1-2, reads KAGVTQTPRYLIKTRGQQVTLSCSPISGHRSVSWYQQTPGQGLQFLFEYFSETQRNKGNFPGRFSGRQFSNSRSEMNVSTLELGDSALYLCASSDDGNYGYTFGSGTRLTVV.

This clonotype was found many times. The V call is TRBV6-5, the J call TRBJ1-2; the D is unclear. V was pared by 4 bases and J by 1 base, with 7 bases between. Germline V gene data show CDR1 as MNHEY and CDR2 as SVGAGI. The CDR3 runs to 13 residues. Written as DNA, the CDR3 is TGTGCCAGCAGTTTGACTTATAACTATGGCTACACCTTC. Protein: CASSLTYNYGYTF.